Reported below is one TCR beta chain. V dropped 3 bases and J dropped 4 bases, with 12 bases sitting between them. Germline CDR1 is MNHEY and CDR2 is SMNVEV (reference sequence). The CDR3 covers 15 residues. It was with 60 Vbeta and 13 Jbeta primers that the PCR ran. Profiled with immunoSEQ multiplex PCR; TCRdb holds only in-frame clones, not every one. Recorded for this sample: 110,000 to 150,000 clones. These data belong to a study of cytomegalovirus exposure and HLA in healthy donors. Study as a whole: Sequencing of roughly 180 million T cells in an earlier analysis found around 100 million unique TCR beta sequences.

What was sequenced was PBMCs. The source is a man aged 35-49 years in good health and CMV-seronegative. This chain links TRBV27 with TRBJ2-2; D ambiguous. The CDR3 protein is CASSFASWSTGELFF. The CDR3 coding sequence is TGTGCCAGCAGTTTTGCTAGTTGGAGCACCGGGGAGCTGTTTTTT.